One sample yielded the 22 T cell receptor beta chains listed below, sequenced in a study of post-analysis software for immune sequencing data. Study findings and constraints: About 5 TRBV segments were significantly more frequent in patients than in controls. TRBV5-6, TRBV5-1 and TRBV20-1 were among these segments.

No antigen is known for these receptors. TCR beta libraries were prepared from cDNA with unique molecular identifiers. MiXCR, run by TCRdb on the PCR reads, gives a single entry per CDR3 protein. The data hold over 250,000 distinct CDR3 sequences, with 36% observed a single time. Specimen: blood. The receptor source for this set is a girl between 10 and 17 years old with multiple sclerosis.

This clonotype was seen at least ten times. The genes are TRBV7-3 and TRBJ2-3, with TRBD1 as a possible D gene (6 bases). Germline V gene sequence: CDR1 SGHTA, CDR2 FQGTGA. The CDR3 has 16 residues. The V end lost 4 bases, the J end lost 2 bases, and 16 bases lay between the germline ends. The CDR3 nucleotides are TGTGCCAGCAGCTCTGTGGGGACATCGCTCACAGATACGCAGTATTTT. This sequence encodes CASSSVGTSLTDTQYF.

Concerning this clonotype: A much bigger clone sits one base away, suggesting this may be a read error. This rearrangement joins TRBV29-1 to TRBJ2-3; D is unresolved. V shed 7 bases and J shed 5 bases, with 16 bases lying between them. CDR1 is SQVTM, CDR2 ANQGSEA, per germline. The CDR3 is 13 amino acids. CDR3 loop: CSAVLPPGDTQYF. The CDR3 nucleotides read TGCAGCGCGGTTCTACCCCCGGGAGATACGCAGTATTTT.

The chain carries TRBV7-3 and TRBJ2-1; D may be TRBD1 or TRBD2 (6 bases each). There are 16 residues in the CDR3. Trimming took off 2 bases at V and 0 bases at J, with 11 bases between the two ends. Germline values: CDR1 SGHTA, CDR2 FQGTGA. CDR3 region: CASSLLGGLSYNEQFF. DNA of the CDR3: TGTGCCAGCAGCTTACTGGGGGGCCTCTCCTACAATGAGCAGTTCTTC.

The rearrangement links TRBV12-3 or TRBV12-4 to TRBJ2-1; 8 positions match TRBD2. Unmatched junction bases numbered 4, after V lost 6 bases and J lost 3 bases. There are 14 residues in the CDR3. CDR3 sequence: CASRALADYNEQFF. The CDR3 coding sequence is TGTGCCAGCAGAGCACTAGCGGACTACAATGAGCAGTTCTTC.

The chain couples TRBV20-1 to TRBJ2-7; 9 bases line up with TRBD1. CDR3 size: 15 residues. V lost 5 bases and J lost 5; bases outside the gene matches: 13. CDR1 and CDR2 (germline): DFQATT, SNEGSKA (reference sequence). The CDR3 sequence is CSAARPGTGTHEQYF. CDR3 DNA sequence: TGCAGTGCTGCGAGACCCGGGACAGGGACCCACGAGCAGTACTTC.

The V call is TRBV6-2 or TRBV6-3, the J call TRBJ2-3; weak D call: TRBD2 (5 bases). Per germline, CDR1 MNHEY and CDR2 SVGEGT. This CDR3 spans 15 amino acids. Between the trimmed V and J ends, which lost 4 bases and 2 bases, there was a span of 13 bases. This chain's CDR3 is CASSWLADPTDTQYF. In DNA form, the CDR3 reads TGTGCCAGCAGTTGGCTAGCAGACCCCACAGATACGCAGTATTTT.

About this clonotype itself: A read error may be the cause here, since a much bigger clone is one base away. The V and J genes are TRBV5-1 and TRBJ2-6, with D perhaps TRBD1 (6 bases). Germline CDR1 is SGHRS and CDR2 is YFSETQ. The CDR3 is 18 residues long. CDR3 residues: CASSLEIQGPSGANALTF. CDR3 coding DNA: TGCGCCAGCAGCTTGGAGATCCAGGGGCCCTCTGGGGCCAACGCCCTGACTTTC.

The sample holds many counts of this clonotype. The gene calls are TRBV24-1 and TRBJ1-5; perhaps TRBD1 as D (5 bases). Trimming cost V 6 bases and J 0 bases, with 14 bases left between them. The CDR3 runs to 16 residues. Germline CDR1 KGHDR, CDR2 SFDVKD. The CDR3 DNA reads as TGTGCCACCAGTCCTGGGACGGGCTATAGCAATCAGCCCCAGCATTTT. Protein product: CATSPGTGYSNQPQHF.

This clonotype was seen ten or more times. The V gene is TRBV3-1, the J gene TRBJ2-7; tentatively, D is TRBD2 (5 bases). The CDR3 totals 13 residues. Trimming cost V 1 base and J 5 bases, with 9 bases left between them. Germline CDR1 LGHDT, CDR2 YNNKEL (reference sequence). CDR3 in DNA: TGTGCCAGCAGCCAAGGATTGGAGGACGAGCAGTACTTC. Translating it yields CASSQGLEDEQYF.

This clonotype appeared many times. The chain recombines TRBV7-9 with TRBJ2-7; 9 positions agree with TRBD1. The CDR3 contains 16 residues. Germline lookup yields CDR1 SEHNR and CDR2 FQNEAQ (reference sequence). Germline trimming cut 5 bases from V and 6 bases from J; bases unmatched to any gene: 14. The CDR3 region is CASSRSPKQGASEQYF. In nucleotides, the CDR3 is TGTGCCAGCAGCCGATCTCCCAAACAGGGGGCTAGCGAGCAGTACTTC.

The chain combines TRBV9 with TRBJ1-2; D is ambiguous. Germline V gene data show CDR1 as SGDLS and CDR2 as YYNGEE. Trimming took 0 bases from V and 8 from J, leaving 8 bases between them. This CDR3 comprises 12 residues. The CDR3 coding sequence is TGTGCCAGCAGCGTAGCTCAAGGGGGCTACACCTTC. Amino acids: CASSVAQGGYTF.

J is TRBJ2-3 and V is TRBV5-1; D gene uncertain. Germline V lookup: CDR1 SGHRS, CDR2 YFSETQ. The CDR3 spans 15 residues. V shed 0 bases and J shed 2 bases, with 10 bases lying between them. CDR3 protein: CASSLAWHNTDTQYF. DNA of the CDR3: TGCGCCAGCAGCTTGGCCTGGCACAACACAGATACGCAGTATTTT.

This chain links TRBV28 with TRBJ2-1, with a tentative D call TRBD2 (6 bases). Trimming took off 4 bases at V and 2 bases at J, with 12 bases between the two ends. The CDR3 covers 15 residues. Germline assignment: CDR1 MDHEN and CDR2 SYDVKM. CDR3 residues: CASSSQAGTYNEQFF. CDR3 in DNA: TGTGCCAGCAGTTCCCAAGCGGGTACCTACAATGAGCAGTTCTTC.

This clonotype occurred a few times. This chain links TRBV29-1 with TRBJ2-2; no clear D. There are 12 residues in the CDR3. Trimming removed 5 bases at V and 1 base at J, with 5 bases between. The germline CDR1 and CDR2 sequences are SQVTM and ANQGSEA. CDR3 in DNA: TGCAGCGTTCTCGGGAACACCGGGGAGCTGTTTTTT. This translates into CSVLGNTGELFF.

The chain joins TRBV7-2 to TRBJ2-5; D gene ambiguous. The CDR3 totals 18 residues. The V and J ends lost 1 base and 0 bases respectively, with 18 bases between them. Germline V CDR1 and CDR2: SGHTA, FQGNSA. CDR3 DNA: TGTGCCAGCAGCTTAGGGGCCGAGGCGCAACCGTACCAAGAGACCCAGTACTTC. It is translated as CASSLGAEAQPYQETQYF.

This clonotype was detected only a few times. V is TRBV18 and J is TRBJ2-1, with 13 bases fitting TRBD2. The DNA end is more similar to TRBJ2-7, so the J call may be wrong. This CDR3 has 18 residues. Germline CDR1 is KGHSH and CDR2 is LQKENI. CDR3 amino acids: CASSPRGTSGISYNEQYF. The CDR3 DNA is TGTGCCAGCTCACCACGGGGGACTAGCGGGATCTCCTACAATGAGCAGTACTTC.

The sample holds a few counts of this clonotype. This chain links TRBV20-1 with TRBJ2-7, with D unclear. Germline V gene lookup returns CDR1 DFQATT and CDR2 SNEGSKA (reference sequence). The CDR3 contains 14 residues. V lost 2 bases, J lost 3 bases, and 14 bases lay in between. The CDR3 loop is CSARSQLHGYEQYF. In DNA, the CDR3 is TGCAGTGCTAGAAGCCAACTACATGGCTACGAGCAGTACTTC.

The chain couples TRBV20-1 to TRBJ2-6; unclear D gene. The CDR3 length is 16 residues. Germline loops: CDR1 DFQATT, CDR2 SNEGSKA (reference sequence). Deletions cut 1 base from V and 0 bases from J, with 10 bases between. The CDR3: CSARVDTISGANVLTF. The CDR3 bases are TGCAGTGCTAGAGTTGACACGATCTCTGGGGCCAACGTCCTGACTTTC.

This clonotype was observed a few times. The V and J genes are TRBV20-1 and TRBJ2-2, with 7 bases matching TRBD2. Germline V gives CDR1 DFQATT, CDR2 SNEGSKA (reference sequence). The CDR3 contains 17 residues. The V segment lost 2 bases and the J segment 1 base; nucleotides outside the gene matches: 10. CDR3 sequence: CSARLRLASGNTGELFF. Written as DNA, the CDR3 is TGCAGTGCTAGACTCCGGTTGGCTAGCGGGAACACCGGGGAGCTGTTTTTT.

Remarks on this clonotype: A much larger clonotype is one base distant, so this may be a read error. The chain recombines TRBV15 with TRBJ2-1, with D perhaps being TRBD1 or TRBD2 (5 bases each). CDR1 is LNHNV, CDR2 YYDKDF, per germline (reference sequence). This CDR3 is 21 amino acids long. V was cut by 0 bases and J by 0 bases, with 24 bases left in between. The chain's CDR3 is CATSRDLTSGLGAVSYNEQFF. CDR3 nucleotide sequence: TGTGCCACCAGCAGAGATCTGACCTCGGGGCTAGGAGCGGTCTCCTACAATGAGCAGTTCTTC. Full variable domain (missing parts from reference TRBV15 and TRBJ2-1): DAMVIQNPRYQVTQFGKPVTLSCSQTLNHNVMYWYQQKSSQAPKLLFHYYDKDFNNEADTPDNFQSRRPNTSFCFLDIRSPGLGDTAMYLCATSRDLTSGLGAVSYNEQFFGPGTRLTVL.

A few counts support this clonotype. A much larger clone sits a single nucleotide away, making a read error possible. The chain joins TRBV5-1 to TRBJ2-3; TRBD1 might be the D (7 bases). Germline-derived CDR1 and CDR2 are SGHRS and YFSETQ. V lost 1 base to trimming and J lost 2 bases, with 20 bases between them. There are 18 residues in the CDR3. The chain's CDR3 is CASSLWGDRTTNTDTQYF. CDR3 DNA sequence: TGCGCCAGCAGCTTGTGGGGGGACAGAACTACTAACACAGATACGCAGTATTTT. The full variable domain, with the rest looked up from reference TRBV5-1 and TRBJ2-3, is KAGVTQTPRYLIKTRGQQVTLSCSPISGHRSVSWYQQTPGQGLQFLFEYFSETQRNKGNFPGRFSGRQFSNSRSEMNVSTLELGDSALYLCASSLWGDRTTNTDTQYFGPGTRLTVL.

Remarks on this clonotype: One base away lies a much larger clone, so this may be a sequencing read error. This sequence joins TRBV6-5 and TRBJ1-2, with 7 bases fitting TRBD1. In germline, CDR1 is MNHEY, CDR2 SVGAGI. This CDR3 spans 14 amino acids. DNA for the CDR3: TGTACCAGCACCCGGGACAGTGGCCTCTATGGCTACACCTTC. Protein product: CTSTRDSGLYGYTF.